The 6 T cell receptor beta chains given below trace back to one sample, sequenced in a study of cytomegalovirus exposure and HLA in healthy donors (TCRdb year 2017). The receptor library was made with the immunoSEQ multiplex PCR assay. The multiplex PCR relied on a mix of 60 forward primers for TCR Vbeta segments and 13 reverse primers for TCR Jbeta segments. TCRdb re-hosts the immuneACCESS table, in-frame sequences only. Its copies lack some clones; in the studies checked, an unresolved V gene accounts for under half of them, and the cause for the rest is not known. The sample table contains fewer than 250,000 clones; only one count was recorded for about 83% of them. In total, the top ten clones hold 10% of the sample. The sample was PBMCs. The receptor set was obtained from a woman between 50 and 59 years old in good health and CMV-seropositive.

The chain joins TRBV2 to TRBJ1-6, with D possibly matching TRBD1 (6 bases). The V gene lost 7 bases and the J gene lost 13 bases, with 20 bases spanning the gap. CDR1 and CDR2 (germline): SNHLY, FYNNEI. This CDR3 has 14 residues. The CDR3 here is CASNPTTQGSPLHF. CDR3 nucleotide sequence: TGTGCCAGCAACCCCACGACACAGGGTTCCCCCCTCCACTTT.

The gene calls are TRBV4-1 and TRBJ1-1; 8 bases agree with TRBD1. This CDR3 contains 15 residues. Germline V gene sequence: CDR1 MGHRA, CDR2 YSYEKL. After removal of 2 bases from V and 1 base from J, the junction contained 3 bases not matched to a gene. The CDR3 coding sequence is TGCGCCAGCAGCCAACCCGACAGGGGGAACACTGAAGCTTTCTTT. It specifies CASSQPDRGNTEAFF.

The chain links TRBV5-1 to TRBJ1-1; no definite D call. CDR3 length: 13 residues. Germline V gene lookup returns CDR1 SGHRS and CDR2 YFSETQ. V was pared by 5 bases and J by 1 base, with 9 bases between. The CDR3 here is CASSQHQNTEAFF. CDR3 in DNA: TGCGCCAGCAGTCAACACCAGAACACTGAAGCTTTCTTT.

V gene TRBV1 combines with J gene TRBJ2-3; the tabulated D call, TRBD2, remains unverified against the DNA. TRBV1 has pseudogene status. This CDR3 contains 20 residues. CDR3 coding DNA: TGCACCAGCAGCCAAGATAGAAGGCGGGGGTCCCCCCCCGGGACAGATACGCAGTATTTT. It specifies CTSSQDRRRGSPPGTDTQYF.

This chain connects TRBV27 to TRBJ2-5, with 9 bases identical to TRBD1. The better agreement between TRBJ2-7 and the DNA end casts doubt on the J call. Germline V gene sequence: CDR1 MNHEY, CDR2 SMNVEV (reference sequence). This CDR3 is 15 amino acids long. Here the CDR3 reads CASSFGQGLIYEQYF. As DNA, the CDR3 is TGTGCCAGCAGTTTCGGACAGGGGTTAATCTACGAGCAGTACTTC.

The chain has TRBV5-1 and TRBJ2-2, with 14 bases matching TRBD2. J gave up 1 base and V 3 bases, and 8 bases lay outside the gene matches. This CDR3 has 19 amino acids. The germline V gene encodes CDR1 SGHRS and CDR2 YFSETQ. The CDR3 DNA reads as TGCGCCAGCAGCTGGGGGACTAGCGGGGGTATCGTGAACACCGGGGAGCTGTTTTTT. This sequence encodes CASSWGTSGGIVNTGELFF.